Shown below are 15 T cell receptor beta chains from a single sample sequenced in a study of response to subunit inactivated influenza vaccine. TCRdb analysed the RT-PCR reads with MiXCR anew, one entry per CDR3 protein. The sample yields hundreds of thousands of distinct CDR3 sequences, about a fifth seen once. The sequences come from PBMCs from blood, collected about 5 days after vaccination. These TCRs come from a man aged 50-59 years who received an inactivated influenza vaccine.

The gene calls are TRBV7-2 and TRBJ1-1, with D uncertain. Germline V lookup: CDR1 SGHTA, CDR2 FQGNSA. The CDR3 is 16 residues long. V gave up 0 bases and J gave up 3 bases, with 14 bases separating them. CDR3 amino acids: CASSLAPIREHTEAFF. The CDR3 nucleotides read TGTGCCAGCAGCTTAGCGCCGATACGAGAGCACACTGAAGCTTTCTTT.

The CDR3: CASSQWDRDSPLHF. CDR3 coding DNA: TGTGCCAGCAGCCAATGGGACCGTGATTCACCCCTCCACTTT. This sequence joins TRBV3-1 and TRBJ1-6; D might be TRBD1 (5 bases). This CDR3 is built from 14 residues. The germline V gene has CDR1 LGHDT and CDR2 YNNKEL (reference sequence). V was clipped by 2 bases and J by 8 bases, with 10 bases between them.

The chain links TRBV21-1 to TRBJ2-3; the table gives TRBD1 as D, unverified against the DNA. TRBV21-1 has pseudogene status. This CDR3 region has 18 residues. The CDR3 DNA reads as TGTGCCAGCAGCAAAGCCCGGGACAGGGAAGGCCCCACAGATACGCAGTATTTT. Its translation is CASSKARDREGPTDTQYF.

This clonotype has just one count. This may be a read error: a much more frequent sequence differs by one nucleotide. This sequence joins TRBV12-3 or TRBV12-4 and TRBJ2-2, with D perhaps given as TRBD1 or TRBD2 (5 bases each). This CDR3 spans 15 amino acids. Trimming took 4 bases from V and 4 from J, leaving 13 bases between them. The CDR3 sequence: CASSWGTGTTGELFF. The CDR3 coding sequence is TGTGCCAGCAGTTGGGGAACTGGGACCACCGGGGAGCTGTTTTTT.

This chain connects TRBV20-1 to TRBJ1-4, with TRBD1 matching 7 bases. Per the germline V gene, CDR1 is DFQATT and CDR2 is SNEGSKA (reference sequence). The trim removed 3 bases at V and 3 bases at J, leaving 4 bases unmatched. The CDR3 has 14 residues. CDR3 DNA sequence: TGCAGTGCTAGTAAGGGGGCGGCTAATGAAAAACTGTTTTTT. Its translation: CSASKGAANEKLFF.

This clonotype was observed a few times. This chain connects TRBV7-2 to TRBJ1-6, with D perhaps matching TRBD1 (5 bases). CDR1 is SGHTA, CDR2 FQGNSA, per germline. The CDR3 is 14 amino acids. The V end lost 3 bases, the J end lost 6 bases, and 9 bases lay between the germline ends. CDR3 in DNA: TGTGCCAGCAGCTTGGAGACAGTTAATTCACCCCTCCACTTT. Protein: CASSLETVNSPLHF.

The rearrangement links TRBV7-9 to TRBJ1-5; D remains ambiguous. V was trimmed by 5 bases and J by 6 bases, leaving 8 bases between them. Germline-derived CDR1 and CDR2 are SEHNR and FQNEAQ (reference sequence). The length of the CDR3 is 12 residues. The CDR3 DNA is TGTGCCAGCAGCCAGGATCTTCAGCCCCAGCATTTT. The encoded protein is CASSQDLQPQHF.

J is TRBJ2-1 and V is TRBV7-3, with 11 bases matching TRBD2. CDR3 length: 15 amino acids. CDR1 is SGHTA, CDR2 FQGTGA, per germline. The V and J ends lost 4 bases and 7 bases, in that order; junction bases with no gene match: 6. In DNA form, the CDR3 reads TGTGCCAGCAGCTCAGACGGACTAGCGGGTAATGAGCAGTTCTTC. Amino acid sequence: CASSSDGLAGNEQFF.

The V gene is TRBV20-1, the J gene TRBJ2-5, with 8 positions matching TRBD1. Germline V gene lookup returns CDR1 DFQATT and CDR2 SNEGSKA (reference sequence). The CDR3 totals 14 residues. V trimming: 3 bases; J trimming: 5 bases; junction bases outside the gene matches: 8. The chain's CDR3 is CSARSDREDETQYF. As DNA, the CDR3 is TGCAGTGCTAGGTCGGACAGGGAGGACGAGACCCAGTACTTC.

This clonotype was counted between two and nine times. The chain carries TRBV2 and TRBJ2-3, with 7 bases aligning to TRBD2. V was clipped by 6 bases and J by 2 bases; unmatched bases: 8. The CDR3 length is 15 residues. Germline V gene data show CDR1 as SNHLY and CDR2 as FYNNEI. In DNA form, the CDR3 reads TGTGCCAGCAGGGGTCTAGCGGCCTCCACAGATACGCAGTATTTT. This sequence encodes CASRGLAASTDTQYF. Full variable domain (missing parts from reference TRBV2 and TRBJ2-3): EPEVTQTPSHQVTQMGQEVILRCVPISNHLYFYWYRQILGQKVEFLVSFYNNEISEKSEIFDDQFSVERPDGSNFTLKIRSTKLEDSAMYFCASRGLAASTDTQYFGPGTRLTVL.

The chain has TRBV15 and TRBJ2-7, with 8 bases matching TRBD2. V shed 4 bases, J shed 3 bases, and the junction held 8 bases outside the gene matches. CDR1 and CDR2 from the germline V gene are LNHNV and YYDKDF (reference sequence). The CDR3 runs 15 residues. CDR3 in amino acids: CATSKVVSGSYEQYF. CDR3 sequence (DNA): TGTGCCACCAGCAAAGTAGTGAGCGGGAGCTACGAGCAGTACTTC.

The CDR3 loop reads CASSRGPGGYTF. The CDR3, as DNA: TGTGCCAGCAGCAGGGGGCCGGGGGGCTACACCTTC. This chain uses TRBV6-1 with TRBJ1-2; TRBD1 aligns across 8 bases. The germline V gene has CDR1 MNHNS and CDR2 SASEGT. V was pared by 6 bases and J by 8 bases, with 5 bases of the junction left unmatched. The CDR3 runs to 12 residues.

This clonotype was counted at least ten times. CDR3 in DNA: TGTGCCAGCAGCGGCAATTCCGGGACAAAATATTCACCCCTCCACTTT. It yields the protein CASSGNSGTKYSPLHF. This sequence joins TRBV7-9 and TRBJ1-6; D perhaps matches TRBD1 (6 bases). Germline V lookup: CDR1 SEHNR, CDR2 FQNEAQ (reference sequence). The CDR3 totals 16 residues. V lost 5 bases and J lost 8, with 19 bases in between. The full variable domain, rest sourced from reference TRBV7-9 and TRBJ1-6, is DTGVSQNPRHKITKRGQNVTFRCDPISEHNRLYWYRQTLGQGPEFLTYFQNEAQLEKSRLLSDRFSAERPKGSFSTLEIQRTEQGDSAMYLCASSGNSGTKYSPLHFGNGTRLTVT.

This clonotype was observed a handful of times. The chain uses TRBV5-1 and TRBJ1-5; 7 bases agree with TRBD1. The CDR3 totals 14 residues. The V and J ends lost 1 base and 7 bases, in that order; junction bases with no gene match: 5. Germline V gene lookup returns CDR1 SGHRS and CDR2 YFSETQ. This CDR3 reads CASSLTGEKQPQHF. CDR3 in DNA: TGCGCCAGCAGCTTGACAGGGGAGAAACAGCCCCAGCATTTT.

The V call is TRBV29-1, the J call TRBJ2-3; 10 positions match TRBD1. V was clipped by 3 bases and J by 5 bases; unmatched bases: 2. This CDR3 spans 13 amino acids. Germline-derived CDR1 and CDR2 are SQVTM and ANQGSEA. In nucleotides, the CDR3 is TGCAGCGTTGAGGGGGACAGGGGAGATACGCAGTATTTT. As protein: CSVEGDRGDTQYF.